The source of this TCR beta chain is a study of vaccination and CD4 T cells after COVID-19. Turning to this clonotype: Antigen: not known.

Treatment in this sample: roughly ten-day PBMC culture with coronavirus spike peptide pools or control peptides (ViraFEST assay). From the unexposed donor, CD4+ T cells were collected ahead of the COVID-19 pandemic (2011-2018). Germline CDR1 and CDR2: MNHEY and SVGAGI. The V end was cut by 3 bases, the J end by 0 bases, with 15 bases between. The CDR3 is 16 amino acids. An Oncomine TCR Beta short-read assay was used to sequence the DNA from cultured CD4+ T cells. TCRdb independently ran MiXCR on the PCR reads; one entry per CDR3 protein. The sample lists 9,000 to 10,000 distinct CDR3 sequences, around two fifths occurring once.

Specimen: CD4+ T cells from blood, cultured in vitro. The chain has TRBV6-5 and TRBJ2-7; TRBD1 or TRBD2 may be the D gene (5 bases each). This sequence was found in a human donor in good health. In nucleotides, the CDR3 is TGTGCCAGCAGTTATTTCGGGGACCCTAGCTCCTACGAGCAGTACTTC. Translated: CASSYFGDPSSYEQYF.